This TCR beta chain derives from a study of blood T cell repertoires in COVID-19. Study summary: Specimens from acute and convalescent COVID-19 originated in the United States, Italy and Spain. PBMCs, B-cell-depleted T cells, or T cells were the source of the cDNA or gDNA that made up the material.

The V end lost 3 bases, the J end lost 0 bases, and 10 bases lay between the germline ends. The CDR3 consists of 15 residues. Germline V lookup: CDR1 MGHRA, CDR2 YSYEKL. In the original processing: Cell counts per sample came from amplifying reference gene primers. The data were produced by immunoSEQ multiplex PCR, yet TCRdb's version contains in-frame clones alone and is incomplete. V and J calls and clone size are copied from that table; D and trimming were computed from the DNA. The sample comprises 200,000 to 300,000 clones, over 75% of which are singletons, and roughly 7.9% rests with the top ten.

The rearrangement links TRBV4-1 to TRBJ2-3, with unresolved D. The sequenced material came from peripheral blood. The origin of this receptor is an elderly woman with acute or convalescent COVID-19. The DNA for the CDR3 is TGCGCCAGCAGCCACTCCGGGTATAGCACAGATACGCAGTATTTT. Translation gives CASSHSGYSTDTQYF.